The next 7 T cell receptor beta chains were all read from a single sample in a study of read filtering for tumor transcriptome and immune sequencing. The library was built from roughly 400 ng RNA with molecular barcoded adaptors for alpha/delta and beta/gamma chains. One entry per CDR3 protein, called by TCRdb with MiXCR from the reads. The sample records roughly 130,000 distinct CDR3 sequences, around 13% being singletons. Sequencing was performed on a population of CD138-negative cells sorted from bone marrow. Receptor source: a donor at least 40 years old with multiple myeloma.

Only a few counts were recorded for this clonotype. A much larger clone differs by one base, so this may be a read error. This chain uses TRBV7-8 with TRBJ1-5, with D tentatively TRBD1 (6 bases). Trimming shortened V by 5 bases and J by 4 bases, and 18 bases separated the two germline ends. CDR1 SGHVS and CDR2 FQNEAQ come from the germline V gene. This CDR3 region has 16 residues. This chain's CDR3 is CASSEDPGVGNQPQHF. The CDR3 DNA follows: TGTGCCAGCAGCGAAGACCCAGGGGTGGGGAATCAGCCCCAGCATTTT.

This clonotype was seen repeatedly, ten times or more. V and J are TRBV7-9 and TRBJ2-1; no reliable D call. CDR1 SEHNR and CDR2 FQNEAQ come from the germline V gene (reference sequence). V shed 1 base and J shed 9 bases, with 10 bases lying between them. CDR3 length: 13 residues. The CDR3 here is CASSLGGTREQFF. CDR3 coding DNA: TGTGCCAGCAGCTTAGGTGGAACTCGTGAGCAGTTCTTC.

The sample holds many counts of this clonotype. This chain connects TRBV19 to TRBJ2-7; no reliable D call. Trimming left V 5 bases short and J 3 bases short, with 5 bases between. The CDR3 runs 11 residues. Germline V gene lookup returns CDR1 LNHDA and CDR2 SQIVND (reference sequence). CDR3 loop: CASSSIYEQYF. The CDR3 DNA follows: TGTGCCAGTAGTTCAATCTACGAGCAGTACTTC.

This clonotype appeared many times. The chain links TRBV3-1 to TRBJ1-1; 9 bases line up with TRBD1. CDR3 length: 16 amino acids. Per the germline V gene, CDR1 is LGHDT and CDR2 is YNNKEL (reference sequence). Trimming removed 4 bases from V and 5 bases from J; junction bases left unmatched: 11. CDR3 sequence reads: CASSPLVGQGKTEAFF. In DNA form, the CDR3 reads TGTGCCAGCAGCCCCCTGGTCGGACAGGGGAAAACTGAAGCTTTCTTT.

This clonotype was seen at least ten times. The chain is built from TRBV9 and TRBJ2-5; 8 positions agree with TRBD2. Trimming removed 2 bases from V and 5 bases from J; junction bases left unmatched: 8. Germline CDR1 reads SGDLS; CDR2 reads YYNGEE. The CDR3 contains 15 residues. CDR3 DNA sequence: TGTGCCAGCAGCGTGACTAGCGCTAGAGGGGAGACCCAGTACTTC. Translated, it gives CASSVTSARGETQYF.

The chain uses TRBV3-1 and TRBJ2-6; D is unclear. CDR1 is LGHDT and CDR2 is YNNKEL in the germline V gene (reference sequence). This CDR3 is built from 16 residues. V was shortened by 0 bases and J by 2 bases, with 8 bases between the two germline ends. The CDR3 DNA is TGTGCCAGCAGCCAAGATTCAAGGGCTGGGGCCAACGTCCTGACTTTC. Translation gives CASSQDSRAGANVLTF. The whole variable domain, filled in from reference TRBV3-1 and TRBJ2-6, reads DTAVSQTPKYLVTQMGNDKSIKCEQNLGHDTMYWYKQDSKKFLKIMFSYNNKELIINETVPNRFSPKSPDKAHLNLHINSLELGDSAVYFCASSQDSRAGANVLTFGAGSRLTVL.

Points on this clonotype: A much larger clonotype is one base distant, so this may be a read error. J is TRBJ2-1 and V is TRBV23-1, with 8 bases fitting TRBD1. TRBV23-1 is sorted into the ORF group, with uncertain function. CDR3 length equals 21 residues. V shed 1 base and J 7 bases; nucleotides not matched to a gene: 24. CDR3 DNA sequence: TGCGCCAGCAGTCAATTGTCTCAAGGGGGCAGGGGGCATATGTCGCGGAATGAGCAGTTCTTC. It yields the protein CASSQLSQGGRGHMSRNEQFF.